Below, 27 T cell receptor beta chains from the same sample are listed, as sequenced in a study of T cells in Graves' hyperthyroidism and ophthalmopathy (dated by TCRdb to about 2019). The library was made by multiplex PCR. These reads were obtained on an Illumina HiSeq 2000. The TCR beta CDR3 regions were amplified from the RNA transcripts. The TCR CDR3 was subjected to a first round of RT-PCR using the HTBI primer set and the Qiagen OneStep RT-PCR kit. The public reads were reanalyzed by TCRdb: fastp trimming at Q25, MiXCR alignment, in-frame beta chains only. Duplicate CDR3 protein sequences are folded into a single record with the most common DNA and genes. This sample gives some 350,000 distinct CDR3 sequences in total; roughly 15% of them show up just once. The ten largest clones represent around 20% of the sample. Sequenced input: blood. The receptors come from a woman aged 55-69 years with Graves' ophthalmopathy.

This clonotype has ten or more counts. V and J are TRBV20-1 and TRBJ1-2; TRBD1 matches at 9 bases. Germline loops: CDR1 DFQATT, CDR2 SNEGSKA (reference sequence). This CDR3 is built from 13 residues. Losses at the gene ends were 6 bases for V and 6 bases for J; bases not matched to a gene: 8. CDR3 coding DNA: TGCAGTGCCCGGGACAGGGAAGTTGATGGCTACACCTTC. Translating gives CSARDREVDGYTF.

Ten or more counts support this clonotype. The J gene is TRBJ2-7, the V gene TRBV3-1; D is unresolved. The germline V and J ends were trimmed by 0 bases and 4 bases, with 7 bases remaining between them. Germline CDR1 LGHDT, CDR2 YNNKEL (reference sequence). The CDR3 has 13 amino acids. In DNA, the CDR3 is TGTGCCAGCAGCCAAGACCTAACGTACGAGCAGTACTTC. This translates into CASSQDLTYEQYF.

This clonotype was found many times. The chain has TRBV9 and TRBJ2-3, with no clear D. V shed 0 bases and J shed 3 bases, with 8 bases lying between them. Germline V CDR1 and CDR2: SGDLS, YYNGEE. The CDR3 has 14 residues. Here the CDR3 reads CASSVALGTDTQYF. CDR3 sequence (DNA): TGTGCCAGCAGCGTAGCATTGGGAACAGATACGCAGTATTTT.

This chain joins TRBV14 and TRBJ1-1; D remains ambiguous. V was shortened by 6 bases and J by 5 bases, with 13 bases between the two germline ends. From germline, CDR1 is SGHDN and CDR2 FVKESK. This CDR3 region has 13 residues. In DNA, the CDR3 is TGTGCCAGCAGTGTGAGGGAAGCGACTGAAGCTTTCTTT. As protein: CASSVREATEAFF.

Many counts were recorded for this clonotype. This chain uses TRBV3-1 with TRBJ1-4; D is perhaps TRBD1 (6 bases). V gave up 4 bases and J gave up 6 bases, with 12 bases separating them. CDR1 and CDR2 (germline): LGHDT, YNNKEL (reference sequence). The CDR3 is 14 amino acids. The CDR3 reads CASSLRGADEKLFF. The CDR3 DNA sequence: TGTGCCAGCAGCCTCCGGGGGGCCGATGAAAAACTGTTTTTT.

CDR3 in amino acids: CASSLAPGQGHEQYF. The CDR3 region has the DNA TGCGCCAGCAGCTTGGCCCCGGGACAGGGCCACGAGCAGTACTTC. The rearrangement uses TRBV5-1 and TRBJ2-7, with 9 positions matching TRBD1. V dropped 0 bases and J dropped 5; count of bases not matched to a gene: 6. The CDR3 runs 15 residues. Germline V gene lookup returns CDR1 SGHRS and CDR2 YFSETQ.

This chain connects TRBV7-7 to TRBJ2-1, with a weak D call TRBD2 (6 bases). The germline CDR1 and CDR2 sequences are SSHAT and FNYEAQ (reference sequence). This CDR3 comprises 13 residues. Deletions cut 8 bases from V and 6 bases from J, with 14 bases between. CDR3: CASSTSPSNEQFF. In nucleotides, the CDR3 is TGTGCCAGCTCCACTAGCCCATCCAATGAGCAGTTCTTC.

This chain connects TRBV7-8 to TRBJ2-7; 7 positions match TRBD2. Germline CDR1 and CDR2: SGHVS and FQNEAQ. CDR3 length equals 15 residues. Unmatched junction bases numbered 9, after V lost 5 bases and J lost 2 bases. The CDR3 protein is CASSRKGEGPYEQYF. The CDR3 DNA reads TGTGCCAGCAGCCGTAAAGGGGAGGGTCCCTACGAGCAGTACTTC.

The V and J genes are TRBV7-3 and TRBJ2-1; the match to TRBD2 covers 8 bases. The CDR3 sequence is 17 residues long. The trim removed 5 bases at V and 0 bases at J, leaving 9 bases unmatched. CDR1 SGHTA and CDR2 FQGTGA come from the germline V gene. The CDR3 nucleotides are TGTGCCAGCAGCCCTTCTCGGCTAGCGGGCTCCTACAATGAGCAGTTCTTC. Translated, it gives CASSPSRLAGSYNEQFF.

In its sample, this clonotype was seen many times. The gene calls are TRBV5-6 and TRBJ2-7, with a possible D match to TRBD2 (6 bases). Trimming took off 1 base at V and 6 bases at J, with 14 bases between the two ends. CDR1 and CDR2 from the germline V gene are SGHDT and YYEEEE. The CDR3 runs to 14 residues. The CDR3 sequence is CASSLRGFWSEQYF. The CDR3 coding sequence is TGTGCCAGCAGCTTGCGGGGGTTCTGGAGCGAGCAGTACTTC.

CDR3 nucleotides: TGTGCCAGCAGCGATAACACTAAGAACTTAAACACCGGGGAGCTGTTTTTT. Protein sequence: CASSDNTKNLNTGELFF. This chain joins TRBV3-1 and TRBJ2-2; D call uncertain. This CDR3 region has 17 residues. Germline V gene sequence: CDR1 LGHDT, CDR2 YNNKEL (reference sequence). Trimming took off 5 bases at V and 2 bases at J, with 18 bases between the two ends.

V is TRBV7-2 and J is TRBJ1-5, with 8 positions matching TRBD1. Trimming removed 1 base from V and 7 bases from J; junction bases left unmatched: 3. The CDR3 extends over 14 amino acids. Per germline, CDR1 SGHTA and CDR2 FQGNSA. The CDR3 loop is CASSLDRGVQPQHF. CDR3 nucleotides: TGTGCCAGCAGCTTAGACAGGGGGGTCCAGCCCCAGCATTTT. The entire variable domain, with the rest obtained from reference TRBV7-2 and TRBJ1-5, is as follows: GAGVSQSPSNKVTEKGKDVELRCDPISGHTALYWYRQSLGQGLEFLIYFQGNSAPDKSGLPSDRFSAERTGGSVSTLTIQRTQQEDSAVYLCASSLDRGVQPQHFGDGTRLSIL.

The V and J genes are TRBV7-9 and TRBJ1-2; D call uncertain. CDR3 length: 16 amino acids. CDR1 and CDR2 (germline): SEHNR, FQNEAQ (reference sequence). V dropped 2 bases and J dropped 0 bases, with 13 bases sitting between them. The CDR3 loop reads CASSLPTANPNYGYTF. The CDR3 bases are TGTGCCAGCAGCTTACCTACAGCAAACCCTAACTATGGCTACACCTTC.

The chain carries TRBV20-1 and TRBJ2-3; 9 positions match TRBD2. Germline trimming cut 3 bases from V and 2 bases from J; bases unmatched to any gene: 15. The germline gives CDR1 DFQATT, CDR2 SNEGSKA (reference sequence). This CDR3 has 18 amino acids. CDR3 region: CSARGGELAGAHTDTQYF. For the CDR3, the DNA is TGCAGTGCTAGGGGGGGGGAACTAGCGGGCGCCCACACAGATACGCAGTATTTT.

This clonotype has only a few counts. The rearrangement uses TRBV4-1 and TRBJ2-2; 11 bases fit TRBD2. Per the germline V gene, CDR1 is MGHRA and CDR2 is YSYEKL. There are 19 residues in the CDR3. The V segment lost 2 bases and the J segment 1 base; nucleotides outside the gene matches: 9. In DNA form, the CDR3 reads TGCGCCAGCAGCCAATGGTTCTCCGGGACTAGCGGGAACACCGGGGAGCTGTTTTTT. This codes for CASSQWFSGTSGNTGELFF.

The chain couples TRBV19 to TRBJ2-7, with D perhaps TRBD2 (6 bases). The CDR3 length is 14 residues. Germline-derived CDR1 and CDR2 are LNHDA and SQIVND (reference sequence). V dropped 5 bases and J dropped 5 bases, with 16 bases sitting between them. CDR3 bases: TGTGCCAGTAGTTCCCGCGGGGAGGTCGACGAGCAGTACTTC. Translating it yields CASSSRGEVDEQYF.

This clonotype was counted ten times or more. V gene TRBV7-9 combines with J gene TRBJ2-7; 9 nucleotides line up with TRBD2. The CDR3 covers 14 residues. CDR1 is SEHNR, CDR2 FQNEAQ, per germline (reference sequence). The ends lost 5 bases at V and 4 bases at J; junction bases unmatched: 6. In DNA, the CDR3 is TGTGCCAGCAGCACTAGCGGGCAGGTATACGAGCAGTACTTC. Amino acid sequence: CASSTSGQVYEQYF.

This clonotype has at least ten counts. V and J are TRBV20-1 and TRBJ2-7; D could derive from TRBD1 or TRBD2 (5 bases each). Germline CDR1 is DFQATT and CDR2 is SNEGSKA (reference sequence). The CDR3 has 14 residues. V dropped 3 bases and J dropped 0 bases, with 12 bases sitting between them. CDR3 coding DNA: TGCAGTGCTAGCGCCACCGGGACCTCCTACGAGCAGTACTTC. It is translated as CSASATGTSYEQYF.

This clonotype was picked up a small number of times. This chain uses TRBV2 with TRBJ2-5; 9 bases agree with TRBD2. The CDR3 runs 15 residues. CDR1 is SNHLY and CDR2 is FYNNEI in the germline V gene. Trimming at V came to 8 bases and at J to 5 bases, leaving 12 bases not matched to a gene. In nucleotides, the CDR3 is TGTGCCAGCCTAGGGCGGGAGGGCCCGGTGGAGACCCAGTACTTC. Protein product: CASLGREGPVETQYF.

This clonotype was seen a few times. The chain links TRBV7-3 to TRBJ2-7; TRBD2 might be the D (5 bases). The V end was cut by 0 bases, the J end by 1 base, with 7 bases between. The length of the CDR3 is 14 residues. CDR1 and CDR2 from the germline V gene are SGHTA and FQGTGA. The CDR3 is CASSLTPGSYEQYF. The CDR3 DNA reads TGTGCCAGCAGCTTAACGCCGGGGTCCTACGAGCAGTACTTC.

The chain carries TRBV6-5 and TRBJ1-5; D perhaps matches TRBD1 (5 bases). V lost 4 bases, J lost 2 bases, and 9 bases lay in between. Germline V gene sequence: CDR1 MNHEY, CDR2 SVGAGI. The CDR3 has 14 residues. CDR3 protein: CASSSGVGNQPQHF. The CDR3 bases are TGTGCCAGCAGTTCGGGGGTGGGCAATCAGCCCCAGCATTTT.

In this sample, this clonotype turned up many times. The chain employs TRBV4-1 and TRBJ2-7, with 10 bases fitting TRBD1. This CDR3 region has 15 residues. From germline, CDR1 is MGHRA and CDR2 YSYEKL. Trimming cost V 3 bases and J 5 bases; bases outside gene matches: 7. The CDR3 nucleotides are TGCGCCAGCAGCCACCGGACAGGGGGTTTGGACGAGCAGTACTTC. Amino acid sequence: CASSHRTGGLDEQYF.

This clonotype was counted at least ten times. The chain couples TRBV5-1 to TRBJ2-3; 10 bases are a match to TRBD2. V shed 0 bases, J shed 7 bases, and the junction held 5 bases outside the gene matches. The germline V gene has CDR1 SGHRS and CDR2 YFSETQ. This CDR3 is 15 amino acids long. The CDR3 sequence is CASSLEGLATHTQYF. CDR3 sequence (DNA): TGCGCCAGCAGCTTGGAGGGACTAGCGACGCATACGCAGTATTTT.

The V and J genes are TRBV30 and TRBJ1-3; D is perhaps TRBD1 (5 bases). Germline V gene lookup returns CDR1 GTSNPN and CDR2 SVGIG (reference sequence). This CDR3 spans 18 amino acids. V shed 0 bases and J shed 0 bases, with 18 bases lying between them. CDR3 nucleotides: TGTGCCTGGAGTGTACCTCGGCTGGGGACCTACTCTGGAAACACCATATATTTT. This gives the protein CAWSVPRLGTYSGNTIYF.

This chain's CDR3 is CSAQGRGPNQPQHF. CDR3 nucleotide sequence: TGCAGTGCCCAGGGCCGGGGCCCCAATCAGCCCCAGCATTTT. This chain connects TRBV20-1 to TRBJ1-5, with a tentative D call TRBD1 (5 bases). The germline CDR1 and CDR2 sequences are DFQATT and SNEGSKA (reference sequence). CDR3 size: 14 residues. V was trimmed by 6 bases and J by 3 bases, leaving 15 bases between them.

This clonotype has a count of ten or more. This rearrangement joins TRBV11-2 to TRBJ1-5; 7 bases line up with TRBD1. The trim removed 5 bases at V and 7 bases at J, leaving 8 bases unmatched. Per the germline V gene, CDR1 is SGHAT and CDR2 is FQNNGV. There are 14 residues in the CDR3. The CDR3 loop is CASSIDRAHQPQHF. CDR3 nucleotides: TGTGCCAGCAGCATTGACAGGGCCCACCAGCCCCAGCATTTT.

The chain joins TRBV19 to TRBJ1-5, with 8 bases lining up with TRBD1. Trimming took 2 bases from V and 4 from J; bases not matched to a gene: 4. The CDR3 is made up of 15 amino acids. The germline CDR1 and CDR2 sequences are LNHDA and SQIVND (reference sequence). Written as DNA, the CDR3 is TGTGCCAGTAGTATATGGGACAGGCGTAATCAGCCCCAGCATTTT. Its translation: CASSIWDRRNQPQHF. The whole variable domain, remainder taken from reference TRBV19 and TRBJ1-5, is DGGITQSPKYLFRKEGQNVTLSCEQNLNHDAMYWYRQDPGQGLRLIYYSQIVNDFQKGDIAEGYSVSREKKESFPLTVTSAQKNPTAFYLCASSIWDRRNQPQHFGDGTRLSIL.